The entry below gives a single TCR beta chain sequence along with its context. This clone was detected only once. Its cognate antigen has yet to be identified. Per-base qualities were not stored, and no clone one base away is much larger. V lost 0 bases and J lost 8 bases, and the count of bases not matched to a germline gene is 4. The CDR3 sequence holds 15 residues, the cysteine and phenylalanine included. This entry keeps only the CDR3 DNA: 45 bases, framed from base 1. Per the germline V gene, MNHEY is the CDR1 and SVGAGI is the CDR2. This specimen belongs to a study of blood T cell repertoires in COVID-19 (dated by TCRdb to about 2020). About the full investigation: The collaborator samples originated in the United States, Italy and Spain and spanned the acute and convalescent phases of COVID-19. The prospective study material was composed of cDNA or gDNA derived from T cells, B-cell-depleted T cells, or PBMCs. Deeply sampled blood TCRbeta repertoires from subjects exposed to, actively infected with, or recovered from COVID-19 were included in the dataset. The repertoires were released in a freely available public database intended as a resource for research on the immune response to SARS-CoV-2. The samples were drawn from two sources: the first 160 participants of the ongoing ImmuneRACE study, and fewer than 1,500 subjects contributed by 6 global collaborators. Sample metadata almost always included a de-identified subject ID, COVID-19 status, age in years and sex. Where available, HLA class I and class II types were taken from metadata supplied by the sample provider and were not determined by assay-based typing. On the study overall, not on this receptor specifically: How much clinical and demographic metadata was included differed by source and by participant, and the metadata was provided uncurated.

Participants in the prospective study were aged roughly 18 to 100 years, lived in 20 to 30 United States geographic areas, and enrolled through a virtual design. Cohort assignment in the prospective study relied on participant-reported clinical history from a screening survey and a study questionnaire. In the prospective study, whole blood, serum and a nasopharyngeal or oropharyngeal swab were collected from each participant by mobile phlebotomists. Prospective study participants could optionally give additional blood draws and questionnaires over an approximately 2-month period. Prospective study blood samples were shipped either frozen or at room temperature before DNA extraction. TCRbeta CDR3 regions were amplified from genomic DNA by means of the immunoSEQ Assay, a bias-controlled multiplex PCR. On the study's bioinformatics: Nucleated cell counts per sample were estimated from amplification of reference gene primers within the assay. Sequence reads were collapsed and filtered to measure the absolute abundance of every unique TCRbeta CDR3 rearrangement. For each sample, productive Simpson clonality was calculated by taking the square root of Simpson's diversity index across productive rearrangements. What TCRdb holds here is the immuneACCESS table cut down to in-frame rearrangements. Part of the clones is not present; checked against another copy, under half of the missing clones reflect an unresolved V gene, and the others are unexplained. That table supplies the V and J calls and clone size; D and trimming were determined from the DNA. Recorded for this sample are 200,000 to 250,000 clones; 75% to 90% of them occurred a single time. The top ten clonotypes cover roughly 3.7% of the sample.

This clonotype was obtained from a woman between 18 and 29 years old in a cohort exposed to, infected with or recovered from COVID-19 (not recorded which). In this chain, TRBV6-5 is recombined with TRBJ2-1; 10 central nucleotides agree with TRBD1. The sequenced material came from PBMCs or T cells enriched from blood (not recorded which). The sequence in DNA is TGTGCCAGCAGTTACTCAGGGGGACAGGGGCATGAGCAGTTCTTC. It specifies CASSYSGGQGHEQFF.